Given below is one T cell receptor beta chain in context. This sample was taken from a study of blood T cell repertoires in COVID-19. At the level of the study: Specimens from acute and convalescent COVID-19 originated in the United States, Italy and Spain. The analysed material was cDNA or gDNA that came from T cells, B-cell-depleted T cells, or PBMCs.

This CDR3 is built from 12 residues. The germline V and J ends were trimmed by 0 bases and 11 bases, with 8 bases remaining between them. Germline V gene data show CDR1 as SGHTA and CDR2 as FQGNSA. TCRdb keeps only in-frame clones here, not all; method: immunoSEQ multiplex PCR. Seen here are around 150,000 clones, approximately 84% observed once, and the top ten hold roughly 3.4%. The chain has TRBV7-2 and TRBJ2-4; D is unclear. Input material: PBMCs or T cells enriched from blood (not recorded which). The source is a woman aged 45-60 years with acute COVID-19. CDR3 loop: CASSLALGLQYF. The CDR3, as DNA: TGTGCCAGCAGCTTAGCGCTTGGGCTTCAGTACTTC.